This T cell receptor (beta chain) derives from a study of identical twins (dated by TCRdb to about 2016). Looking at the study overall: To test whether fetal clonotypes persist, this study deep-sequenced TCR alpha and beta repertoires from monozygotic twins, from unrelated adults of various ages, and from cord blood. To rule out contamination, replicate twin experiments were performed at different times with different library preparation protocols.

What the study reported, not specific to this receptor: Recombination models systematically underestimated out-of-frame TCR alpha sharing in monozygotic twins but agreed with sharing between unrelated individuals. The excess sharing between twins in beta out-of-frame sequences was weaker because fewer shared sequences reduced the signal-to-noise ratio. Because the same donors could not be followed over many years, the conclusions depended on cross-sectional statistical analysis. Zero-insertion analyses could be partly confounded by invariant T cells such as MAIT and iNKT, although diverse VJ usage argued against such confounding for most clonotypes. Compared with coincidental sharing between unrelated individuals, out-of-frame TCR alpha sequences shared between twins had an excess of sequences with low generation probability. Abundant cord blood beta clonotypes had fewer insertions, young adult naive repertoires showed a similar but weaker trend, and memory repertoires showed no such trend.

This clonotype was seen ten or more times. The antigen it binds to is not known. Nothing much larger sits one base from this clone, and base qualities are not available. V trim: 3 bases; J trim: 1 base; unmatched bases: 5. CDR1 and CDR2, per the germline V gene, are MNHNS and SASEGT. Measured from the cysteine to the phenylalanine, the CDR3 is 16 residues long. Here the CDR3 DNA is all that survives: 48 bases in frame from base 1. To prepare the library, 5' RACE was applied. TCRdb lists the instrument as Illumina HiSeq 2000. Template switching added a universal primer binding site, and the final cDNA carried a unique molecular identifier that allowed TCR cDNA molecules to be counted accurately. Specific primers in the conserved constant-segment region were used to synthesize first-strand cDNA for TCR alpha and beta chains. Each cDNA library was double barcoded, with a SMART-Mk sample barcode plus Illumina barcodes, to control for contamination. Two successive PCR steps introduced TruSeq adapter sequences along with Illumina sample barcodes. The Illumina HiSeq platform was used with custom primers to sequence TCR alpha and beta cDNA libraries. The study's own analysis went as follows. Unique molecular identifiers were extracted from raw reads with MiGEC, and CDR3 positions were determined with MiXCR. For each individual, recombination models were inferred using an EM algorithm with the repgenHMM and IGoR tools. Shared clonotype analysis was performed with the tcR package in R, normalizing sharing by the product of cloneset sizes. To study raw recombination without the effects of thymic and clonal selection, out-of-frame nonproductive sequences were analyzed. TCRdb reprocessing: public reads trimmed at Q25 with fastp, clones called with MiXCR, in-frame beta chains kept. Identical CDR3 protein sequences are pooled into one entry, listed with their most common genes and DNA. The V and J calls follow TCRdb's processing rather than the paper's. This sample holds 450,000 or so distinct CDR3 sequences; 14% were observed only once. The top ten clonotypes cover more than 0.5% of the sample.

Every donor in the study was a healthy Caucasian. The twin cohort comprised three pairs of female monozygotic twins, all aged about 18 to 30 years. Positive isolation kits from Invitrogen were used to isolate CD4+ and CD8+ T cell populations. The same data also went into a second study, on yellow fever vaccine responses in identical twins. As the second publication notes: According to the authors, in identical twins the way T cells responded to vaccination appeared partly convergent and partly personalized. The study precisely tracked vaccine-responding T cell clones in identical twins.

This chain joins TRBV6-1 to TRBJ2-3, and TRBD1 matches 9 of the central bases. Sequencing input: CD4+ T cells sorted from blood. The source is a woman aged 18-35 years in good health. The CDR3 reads CASSEGQGIGTDTQYF. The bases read TGTGCCAGCAGTGAGGGACAGGGCATAGGCACAGATACGCAGTATTTT.